The clone carrying this TCR beta chain turned up a few times. Antigen specificity is unknown. This specimen belongs to a study of CD8 T cells in ankylosing spondylitis. General study findings and limits: The study identified a TCR beta motif of roughly eight highly homologous variants that appeared characteristic of ankylosing spondylitis blood. According to the report, clones linked to the disease were significantly enriched in matched synovial fluid samples taken from ankylosing spondylitis patients.

This CDR3 region has 13 residues. Trimming shortened V by 1 base and J by 9 bases, and 10 bases separated the two germline ends. Germline loops: CDR1 LGHNA, CDR2 YSLEER. Libraries of TCR beta came from quantitative 5'-RACE with molecular barcodes. Each CDR3 protein is one row after TCRdb ran MiXCR on the 5' RACE reads. Of about 220,000 distinct CDR3 sequences listed, 20% to 30% were seen once; the top ten hold under 7%. This sequence was found in a male donor with ankylosing spondylitis or in good health (not recorded which). The J gene is TRBJ2-1, the V gene TRBV4-3; D is ambiguous. The material sequenced was blood, either unsorted or a sorted T cell fraction (not recorded which). The CDR3 spells CASSQASAGEQFF. As DNA, the CDR3 is TGCGCCAGCAGCCAAGCCTCAGCAGGTGAGCAGTTCTTC.